The 4 T cell receptor beta chains below were found in one sample sequenced in a study of identical twins. TCRdb re-called the 5' RACE reads with MiXCR, one entry per CDR3 protein. The sample includes about 530,000 distinct CDR3 sequences, approximately 20% of them seen just once. The same sample was also used in a study of yellow fever vaccine responses in identical twins.

The sample was CD4+ T cells sorted from blood. These receptors all come from a woman aged 18-30 years in good health.

This clonotype showed up just a few times. The genes are TRBV5-6 and TRBJ1-5; D unresolved. Germline CDR1 is SGHDT and CDR2 is YYEEEE. V shed 0 bases and J shed 1 base, with 8 bases lying between them. The CDR3 runs to 15 residues. Here the CDR3 DNA reads TGTGCCAGCAGCTTGGGGCGCCACAGCAATCAGCCCCAGCATTTT. As protein: CASSLGRHSNQPQHF.

This clonotype was seen a few times. The V and J genes are TRBV11-2 and TRBJ2-3; D perhaps matches TRBD1 (6 bases). This CDR3 is built from 16 residues. Germline V gene data show CDR1 as SGHAT and CDR2 as FQNNGV. Trimming cost V 8 bases and J 2 bases, with 20 bases left between them. CDR3 in DNA: TGTGCCAGCGGCCCGGGACACCAATTAATCACAGATACGCAGTATTTT. This translates into CASGPGHQLITDTQYF. Looking up the rest from reference TRBV11-2 and TRBJ2-3 gives the full variable domain: EAGVAQSPRYKIIEKRQSVAFWCNPISGHATLYWYQQILGQGPKLLIQFQNNGVVDDSQLPKDRFSAERLKGVDSTLKIQPAKLEDSAVYLCASGPGHQLITDTQYFGPGTRLTVL.

The J gene is TRBJ2-3, the V gene TRBV15; the match to TRBD2 covers 11 bases. From germline, CDR1 is LNHNV and CDR2 YYDKDF (reference sequence). The junction had 5 bases not matched to a gene; V was cut back by 0 bases and J by 0 bases. The CDR3 totals 18 residues. The CDR3 here is CATSRDLRTSGSTDTQYF. DNA of the CDR3: TGTGCCACCAGCAGAGATCTCCGGACTAGCGGGAGCACAGATACGCAGTATTTT.

This clonotype was counted a few times. V and J are TRBV9 and TRBJ2-7; a possible D gene is TRBD1 (5 bases). CDR3 length: 14 residues. Looked up from germline, CDR1 is SGDLS and CDR2 is YYNGEE. The V gene lost 4 bases and the J gene lost 1 base, with 12 bases spanning the gap. CDR3 nucleotide sequence: TGTGCCAGCAGCTCCCAAGCAGGGTCCTACGAGCAGTACTTC. Amino acid sequence: CASSSQAGSYEQYF.